The clone carrying this TCR beta chain was counted a few times. Antigen: not known. TCRdb itself ran the reads through MiXCR, one entry per CDR3 protein. The repertoire holds about 89,000 distinct CDR3 sequences, around 28% seen once, with roughly 70% in the top ten. The sample belongs to a study of T cell repertoires in cytomegalovirus infection. Across the study: Recently described HLA-C-restricted plus well-studied HLA-B-restricted CMV epitopes were used. Public TCR beta signatures provided an indication of both CMV infection and a matching HLA type.

General study points: Within the response measured ex vivo, HLA-C-restricted CMV-specific TCR beta clonotypes were dominant. Pooled public TCR beta family frequency picked out CMV carriers with the relevant HLA.

The germline V gene encodes CDR1 MGHRA and CDR2 YSYEKL. CDR3 length equals 15 residues. Between the trimmed V and J ends, which lost 2 bases and 0 bases, there was a span of 11 bases. Sample: CD8+ T cells from cultured PBMCs, taken from culture after CMV antigen stimulation. The V gene is TRBV4-1, the J gene TRBJ2-7; D call uncertain. The clonotype was recovered from a human donor in good health (CMV status not recorded). Some clones in this sample may be carry-over from other donors' samples. The CDR3 loop is CASSQTVSSSYEQYF. CDR3 sequence (DNA): TGCGCCAGCAGCCAAACAGTATCGAGCTCCTACGAGCAGTACTTC.